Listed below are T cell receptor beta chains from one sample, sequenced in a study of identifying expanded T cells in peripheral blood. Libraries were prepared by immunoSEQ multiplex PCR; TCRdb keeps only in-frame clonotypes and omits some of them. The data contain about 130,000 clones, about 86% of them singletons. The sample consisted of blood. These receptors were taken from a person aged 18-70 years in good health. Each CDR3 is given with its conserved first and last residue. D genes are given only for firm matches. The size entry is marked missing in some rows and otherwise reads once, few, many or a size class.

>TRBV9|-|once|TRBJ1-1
CASSVGTERMNTEAFF
TGTGCCAGCAGCGTTGGGACGGAGAGGATGAACACTGAAGCTTTCTTT
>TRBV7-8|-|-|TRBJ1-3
CASSSYQGTGNTIYF
TGTGCCAGCAGCTCATATCAGGGGACTGGAAACACCATATATTTT
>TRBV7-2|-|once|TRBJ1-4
CASSSPGRGEKLFF
TGTGCCAGCAGCTCCCCCGGGCGCGGGGAAAAACTGTTTTTT
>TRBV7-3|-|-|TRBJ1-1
CASSPLGEGTTEAFF
TGTGCCAGCAGCCCACTAGGGGAAGGGACCACTGAAGCTTTCTTT
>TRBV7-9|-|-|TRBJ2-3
CASSQTGGTDTQYF
TGTGCCAGCAGCCAGACAGGAGGCACAGATACGCAGTATTTT
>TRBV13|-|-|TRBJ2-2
CASRSTGNTGELFF
TGTGCCAGCAGGTCGACAGGGAACACCGGGGAGCTGTTTTTT
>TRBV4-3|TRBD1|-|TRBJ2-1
CASSQGTGKYEQFF
TGCGCCAGCAGCCAAGGGACAGGGAAGTATGAGCAGTTCTTC
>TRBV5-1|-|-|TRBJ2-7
CASSLASSGAPYEQYF
TGCGCCAGCAGCTTGGCATCCTCAGGGGCCCCCTACGAGCAGTACTTC
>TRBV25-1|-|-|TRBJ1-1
CASRGTDHTEAFF
TGTGCCAGCAGGGGGACGGACCACACTGAAGCTTTCTTT
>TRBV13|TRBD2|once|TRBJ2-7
CASSLESGRGSYEQYF
TGTGCCAGCAGCTTAGAAAGCGGGAGGGGGTCCTACGAGCAGTACTTC
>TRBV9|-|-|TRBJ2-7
CASSAKGDSYEQYF
TGTGCCAGCAGCGCTAAGGGGGACTCCTACGAGCAGTACTTC
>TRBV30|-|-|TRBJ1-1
CAWSEQRNTEAFF
TGTGCCTGGAGTGAACAGAGGAACACTGAAGCTTTCTTT
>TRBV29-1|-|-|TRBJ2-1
CSVVVPQNYNEQFF
TGCAGCGTTGTCGTTCCCCAGAACTACAATGAGCAGTTCTTC
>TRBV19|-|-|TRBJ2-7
CASSTLADSYSYEQYF
TGTGCCAGTAGTACCTTGGCGGACAGTTACTCCTACGAGCAGTACTTC